This note documents a single T cell receptor (beta chain) sequence. This specimen belongs to a study of blood T cell repertoires in COVID-19. Turning to the study itself: Italy, Spain and the United States were the sources of the convalescent and acute COVID-19 samples. Nucleic acid was either cDNA or gDNA, and it came from T cells, B-cell-depleted T cells, or PBMCs.

As originally analysed: The authors estimated nucleated cell counts from reference gene primer amplification. Sequencing used immunoSEQ multiplex PCR; TCRdb keeps in-frame clones, though not all of them. V, J and clone size were drawn from that table, and D and trimming were deduced from the DNA. The profile shows approximately 200,000 clones, 94% of them singletons. V lost 3 bases and J 1 base, leaving 7 bases between the germline ends. From germline, CDR1 is SGHRS and CDR2 YFSETQ. The CDR3 is made up of 13 amino acids. J is TRBJ1-1 and V is TRBV5-1, with TRBD1 as a possible D gene (5 bases). This receptor was obtained from a man aged 30 to 39 with COVID-19, enrolled during active disease. Specimen: peripheral blood. The CDR3 loop is CASSYQGNTEAFF. In DNA form, the CDR3 reads TGCGCCAGCAGCTATCAGGGGAACACTGAAGCTTTCTTT.